This is a list of T cell receptor beta chains from one sample in a study of blood T cell repertoires in COVID-19. TCRdb keeps only in-frame clones here, not all; method: immunoSEQ multiplex PCR. The sample holds about 82,000 clones; 75% to 85% are singletons and the top ten take around 12%. Sequenced: peripheral blood. The receptor set was obtained from a woman aged 40 to 50 with active or convalescent COVID-19. Both conserved end residues are part of each CDR3. D genes are given only for firm matches. Rows give clone size only sometimes, using once, few, many, or a class for an expanded clone.

J | V | size | D | length | CDR3 | DNA
TRBJ1-2 | TRBV18 | - | TRBD1 | 13 | CASSAQGAYGYTF | TGTGCCAGCTCAGCACAGGGGGCCTATGGCTACACCTTC
TRBJ1-5 | TRBV28 | - | - | 16 | CASTFLGTSRNQPQHF | TGTGCCAGCACCTTCTTAGGGACTAGCCGCAATCAGCCCCAGCATTTT
TRBJ2-7 | TRBV11-2 | - | - | 15 | CASSFAAQGGYEQYF | TGTGCCAGCAGCTTTGCAGCGCAGGGTGGGTACGAGCAGTACTTC
TRBJ2-3 | TRBV28 | - | TRBD2 | 15 | CASSLAGLDTDTQYF | TGTGCCAGCAGTTTAGCGGGACTAGACACAGATACGCAGTATTTT
TRBJ2-1 | TRBV5-4 | - | TRBD2 | 14 | CASSYRTSGSEQFF | TGTGCCAGCAGCTACAGGACTAGCGGGAGTGAGCAGTTCTTC
TRBJ2-1 | TRBV27 | - | - | 11 | CASSRGGEQFF | TGTGCCAGCAGTAGGGGGGGTGAGCAGTTCTTC
TRBJ2-7 | TRBV6-5 | once | TRBD1 | 15 | CASSYRDRGAYEQYF | TGTGCCAGCAGTTACCGGGACAGGGGAGCCTACGAGCAGTACTTC
TRBJ1-1 | TRBV29-1 | - | - | 13 | CSVDNTGFAGAFF | TGCAGCGTTGATAATACAGGGTTTGCTGGAGCTTTCTTT
TRBJ1-2 | TRBV12-5 | - | TRBD1 | 14 | CASGKGQEDYGYTF | TGTGCTAGTGGCAAGGGACAGGAGGACTATGGCTACACCTTC
TRBJ2-5 | TRBV12-3/TRBV12-4 | - | - | 12 | CASSFWGETQYF | TGTGCCAGCAGTTTTTGGGGCGAGACCCAGTACTTC
TRBJ1-5 | TRBV7-2 | - | - | 15 | CASSLLGNSNQPQHF | TGTGCCAGCAGCTTACTAGGAAATAGCAATCAGCCCCAGCATTTT
TRBJ2-3 | TRBV28 | once | - | 14 | CASRAVDRYGVQYF | TGTGCCAGCAGGGCGGTGGATCGGTATGGTGTGCAGTATTTT
TRBJ2-5 | TRBV6-5 | - | - | 15 | CASSQAGVVRETQYF | TGTGCCAGCAGCCAGGCAGGGGTGGTGCGAGAGACCCAGTACTTC
TRBJ2-2 | TRBV5-1 | - | - | 13 | CASTLSNTGELFF | TGCGCCAGCACCCTGTCGAACACCGGGGAGCTGTTTTTT
TRBJ2-3 | TRBV18 | - | - | 16 | CASSPSIMTSTDTQYF | TGTGCCAGCTCACCGAGTATTATGACTAGCACAGATACGCAGTATTTT
TRBJ2-7 | TRBV10-3 | - | TRBD2 | 14 | CAIRGAGGRNEQYF | TGTGCCATCAGGGGAGCGGGGGGGCGGAACGAGCAGTACTTC
TRBJ2-1 | TRBV28 | once | TRBD2 | 16 | CAAKGWASGDNNEQFF | TGTGCCGCCAAGGGGTGGGCTAGCGGCGATAACAATGAGCAGTTCTTC
TRBJ2-7 | TRBV6-5 | - | TRBD1 | 12 | CASSQQGNEQYF | TGTGCCAGCAGCCAACAGGGGAACGAGCAGTACTTC
TRBJ2-1 | TRBV27 | - | TRBD2 | 15 | CASSLSLAGDGEQFF | TGTGCCAGCAGTTTAAGCCTAGCGGGAGATGGTGAGCAGTTCTTC
TRBJ2-1 | TRBV5-1 | - | TRBD2 | 15 | CASSSGRVMEGEQFF | TGCGCCAGCAGCTCGGGGAGGGTAATGGAAGGAGAGCAGTTCTTC
TRBJ1-4 | TRBV3-1/TRBV3-2 | - | - | 18 | CASSPPSEDFPQREKLFF | TGTGCCAGCAGTCCGCCCTCCGAGGACTTTCCACAACGGGAAAAACTGTTTTTT
TRBJ2-7 | TRBV28 | - | TRBD2 | 15 | CASKGGGSTLYEQYF | TGTGCCAGCAAGGGCGGGGGGAGTACCCTTTACGAGCAGTACTTC
TRBJ1-1 | TRBV27 | - | TRBD1 | 13 | CASMGDRADQAFF | TGTGCCAGCATGGGGGACAGGGCAGACCAAGCTTTCTTT
TRBJ1-1 | TRBV15 | - | - | 15 | CATSSGRVNVAEAFF | TGTGCCACCAGTTCTGGCAGGGTTAATGTAGCTGAAGCTTTCTTT